These 21 T cell receptor beta chains were all obtained from the same sample, sequenced in a study of blood T cell repertoires in COVID-19. This table comes from immunoSEQ multiplex PCR, and its TCRdb copy is limited to in-frame clones, with some not included. This sample has 100,000 to 150,000 clones; 70% to 85% occur once, and the top ten carry approximately 5%. Sequencing used peripheral blood. These TCRs come from a woman aged 70-85 years with acute or convalescent COVID-19.

This chain connects TRBV19 to TRBJ2-1; the match to TRBD2 covers 11 bases. Germline CDR1 reads LNHDA; CDR2 reads SQIVND (reference sequence). The V and J ends lost 6 bases and 1 base, in that order; junction bases with no gene match: 5. CDR3 length equals 16 residues. The CDR3 nucleotides are TGTGCCAGTAGAGCGGGACTAGCGGAATCCTACAATGAGCAGTTCTTC. Its protein product is CASRAGLAESYNEQFF.

V is TRBV19 and J is TRBJ1-3, with D possibly being TRBD1 (6 bases). From germline, CDR1 is LNHDA and CDR2 SQIVND (reference sequence). The CDR3 is 16 residues long. Trimming cost V 7 bases and J 0 bases, with 16 bases left between them. CDR3 coding DNA: TGTGCCAGTACCCGGGGGGCAAGATACTCTGGAAACACCATATATTTT. This codes for CASTRGARYSGNTIYF. Combining the CDR3 with reference TRBV19 and TRBJ1-3 gives the whole variable domain DGGITQSPKYLFRKEGQNVTLSCEQNLNHDAMYWYRQDPGQGLRLIYYSQIVNDFQKGDIAEGYSVSREKKESFPLTVTSAQKNPTAFYLCASTRGARYSGNTIYFGEGSWLTVV.

CDR3 amino acids: CASTLRGTDEQYV. CDR3 DNA: TGTGCCAGCACCCTACGGGGAACGGACGAGCAGTACGTC. The chain employs TRBV5-8 and TRBJ2-7; D possibly corresponds to TRBD2 (5 bases). V gave up 6 bases and J gave up 5 bases, with 15 bases separating them. Germline loops: CDR1 SGHTS, CDR2 YDEGEE. CDR3 length: 13 amino acids.

The rearrangement links TRBV11-2 to TRBJ1-1; unclear D gene. The CDR3 is 14 residues long. Germline CDR1 and CDR2: SGHAT and FQNNGV. V was pared by 3 bases and J by 4 bases, with 12 bases between. In nucleotides, the CDR3 is TGTGCCAGCAGCTTCCAATCGGGAGTCACTGAAGCTTTCTTT. This translates into CASSFQSGVTEAFF.

The chain has TRBV7-9 and TRBJ1-1; D unresolved. Germline lookup yields CDR1 SEHNR and CDR2 FQNEAQ (reference sequence). The CDR3 is 14 residues long. The V end lost 2 bases, the J end lost 1 base, and 8 bases lay between the germline ends. The CDR3 bases are TGTGCCAGCAGCTTAATCGGAGCGAACACTGAAGCTTTCTTT. It yields the protein CASSLIGANTEAFF.

The chain recombines TRBV6-2 or TRBV6-3 with TRBJ2-7, with 9 bases identical to TRBD2. The CDR3 spans 14 residues. The junction had 2 bases not matched to a gene; V was cut back by 4 bases and J by 1 base. Germline V CDR1 and CDR2: MNHEY, SVGEGT. DNA for the CDR3: TGTGCCAGCAGTTGGGCGGGGGGGTCCTACGAGCAGTACGTC. It specifies CASSWAGGSYEQYV.

The chain carries TRBV24-1 and TRBJ2-1; TRBD1 is a possible D gene (6 bases). The V gene lost 1 base and the J gene lost 4 bases, with 10 bases spanning the gap. The CDR3 sequence is 15 residues long. Per the germline V gene, CDR1 is KGHDR and CDR2 is SFDVKD. CDR3 protein: CATSDFRQVYNEQFF. The CDR3, as DNA: TGTGCCACCAGTGATTTCCGACAGGTTTACAATGAGCAGTTCTTC.

The chain couples TRBV2 to TRBJ1-1, with TRBD1 identical over 7 bases. Germline V gene data show CDR1 as SNHLY and CDR2 as FYNNEI. With 3 bases clipped from V and 4 bases from J, the junction kept 5 bases outside the gene matches. The CDR3 length is 14 residues. The CDR3 DNA reads TGTGCCAGCAGTGACCCTGGGACAGCCACTGAAGCTTTCTTT. Translation gives CASSDPGTATEAFF. The variable domain in full, with the rest retrieved from reference TRBV2 and TRBJ1-1, is EPEVTQTPSHQVTQMGQEVILRCVPISNHLYFYWYRQILGQKVEFLVSFYNNEISEKSEIFDDQFSVERPDGSNFTLKIRSTKLEDSAMYFCASSDPGTATEAFFGQGTRLTVV.

The rearrangement links TRBV7-2 to TRBJ1-6; D is undetermined. Germline V gene data show CDR1 as SGHTA and CDR2 as FQGNSA. The V end was cut by 3 bases, the J end by 6 bases, with 24 bases between. There are 19 residues in the CDR3. The CDR3 sequence: CASSFIPITRASGNSPLHF. The CDR3 nucleotides are TGTGCCAGCAGCTTCATACCCATTACGAGGGCATCCGGTAATTCACCCCTCCACTTT.

This clone was counted only a few times. This sequence joins TRBV19 and TRBJ1-5, with D unresolved. V lost 3 bases and J 4 bases, leaving 7 bases between the germline ends. CDR1 and CDR2 from the germline V gene are LNHDA and SQIVND (reference sequence). This CDR3 has 13 residues. CDR3 in DNA: TGTGCCAGTAGTATTGAGGGAAATCAGCCCCAGCATTTT. The encoded protein is CASSIEGNQPQHF.

This chain joins TRBV19 and TRBJ1-5; no clear D gene. The CDR3 consists of 15 residues. V was shortened by 7 bases and J by 2 bases, with 15 bases between the two germline ends. The germline CDR1 and CDR2 sequences are LNHDA and SQIVND (reference sequence). This CDR3 is CASTPQKTGNQPQHF. The CDR3 nucleotides read TGTGCCAGTACCCCCCAAAAAACGGGCAATCAGCCCCAGCATTTT.

The rearrangement links TRBV5-1 to TRBJ2-7, with D maybe TRBD1 (5 bases). Germline CDR1 SGHRS, CDR2 YFSETQ. V lost 0 bases and J 0 bases, leaving 7 bases between the germline ends. This CDR3 is built from 14 residues. CDR3 bases: TGCGCCAGCAGCTTGGGGGGCAACTCCTACGAGCAGTACGTC. It translates to CASSLGGNSYEQYV.

This clone was observed a handful of times. V is TRBV11-2 and J is TRBJ2-5; 10 bases align to TRBD1. The CDR3 is 14 residues long. CDR1 is SGHAT, CDR2 FQNNGV, per germline. The V gene end was trimmed by 5 bases and the J gene end by 1 base; junction bases not matched to a gene: 1. CDR3 residues: CASSRQGAQETQYF. In DNA form, the CDR3 reads TGTGCCAGCAGCAGACAGGGGGCCCAAGAGACCCAGTACTTC.

This clone was observed once. The gene calls are TRBV10-3 and TRBJ1-1, with unresolved D. The CDR3 sequence is 13 residues long. Germline assignment: CDR1 ENHRY and CDR2 SYGVKD. Between the trimmed V and J ends, which lost 6 bases and 5 bases, there was a span of 13 bases. The CDR3 DNA reads as TGTGCCATCAGCGGGGAGGGCAGGACTGAAGCTTTCTTT. As protein: CAISGEGRTEAFF.

The chain links TRBV5-6 to TRBJ1-6; D might be TRBD1 (5 bases). The CDR3 sequence is 15 residues long. Germline CDR1 and CDR2: SGHDT and YYEEEE. V was shortened by 0 bases and J by 6 bases, with 10 bases between the two germline ends. The chain's CDR3 is CASSLEPRANSPLHF. The CDR3 nucleotides read TGTGCCAGCAGCTTGGAACCCAGGGCTAATTCACCCCTCCACTTT.

V and J are TRBV5-8 and TRBJ1-4; D gene uncertain. The CDR3 covers 14 residues. Germline-derived CDR1 and CDR2 are SGHTS and YDEGEE. The ends were cut back, 2 bases at V and 5 bases at J, with 10 bases in the middle. Written as DNA, the CDR3 is TGTGCCAGCAGCTTCGGGGTAGGAAATGAAAAACTGTTTTTT. Translating gives CASSFGVGNEKLFF.

The chain carries TRBV6-5 and TRBJ1-2, with D possibly TRBD1 on 5 matching bases. CDR1 and CDR2 (germline): MNHEY, SVGAGI. Trimming stripped 4 bases from V and 0 bases from J, with 12 bases between. The CDR3 runs to 15 residues. The CDR3 is CASSLLGRANYGYTF. The CDR3 nucleotides are TGTGCCAGCAGTTTACTCGGCAGGGCTAACTATGGCTACACCTTC.

This clone was counted a few times. This chain links TRBV15 with TRBJ2-3; TRBD1 might be the D (6 bases). V dropped 0 bases and J dropped 4 bases, with 14 bases sitting between them. CDR3 size: 16 residues. Germline loops: CDR1 LNHNV, CDR2 YYDKDF (reference sequence). This chain's CDR3 is CATSRDRGTGPDTQYF. The CDR3 DNA reads TGTGCCACCAGCAGAGATAGGGGGACGGGACCAGATACGCAGTATTTT. Using reference TRBV15 and TRBJ2-3 for the parts outside the CDR3, the full variable domain is DAMVIQNPRYQVTQFGKPVTLSCSQTLNHNVMYWYQQKSSQAPKLLFHYYDKDFNNEADTPDNFQSRRPNTSFCFLDIRSPGLGDTAMYLCATSRDRGTGPDTQYFGPGTRLTVL.

This chain links TRBV5-1 with TRBJ2-1, with a possible D match to TRBD2 (5 bases). Trimming left V 0 bases short and J 5 bases short, with 6 bases between. CDR1 SGHRS and CDR2 YFSETQ come from the germline V gene. The CDR3 has 13 amino acids. The CDR3 DNA is TGCGCCAGCAGCTTGGACGGGAACAATGAGCAGTTCTTC. As protein: CASSLDGNNEQFF. Filled out from reference TRBV5-1 and TRBJ2-1, the complete variable domain reads KAGVTQTPRYLIKTRGQQVTLSCSPISGHRSVSWYQQTPGQGLQFLFEYFSETQRNKGNFPGRFSGRQFSNSRSEMNVSTLELGDSALYLCASSLDGNNEQFFGPGTRLTVL.

The V gene is TRBV5-1, the J gene TRBJ1-4, with TRBD1 as a possible D gene (5 bases). CDR3 length: 14 amino acids. CDR1 is SGHRS, CDR2 YFSETQ, per germline. Trimming cost V 4 bases and J 3 bases, with 10 bases left between them. The CDR3: CASSPGSANEKLFF. CDR3 sequence (DNA): TGCGCCAGCAGCCCAGGGTCGGCTAATGAAAAACTGTTTTTT.

The V and J genes are TRBV18 and TRBJ2-7; 12 nucleotides line up with TRBD2. V shed 5 bases, J shed 7 bases, and the junction held 15 bases outside the gene matches. The CDR3 has 17 residues. Looked up from germline, CDR1 is KGHSH and CDR2 is LQKENI. CDR3 bases: TGTGCCAGCTCAGAAACCCCGACTAGCGGGGGATTCGGGGAGCAGTACGTC. Amino acids: CASSETPTSGGFGEQYV.